This passage covers 2 T cell receptor beta chains from one sample sequenced in a study of cytomegalovirus exposure and HLA in healthy donors. Use of 60 Vbeta and 13 Jbeta primers characterized the PCR. The repertoire was sequenced with immunoSEQ multiplex PCR; TCRdb's copy has only in-frame clones and lacks some. The sample has over 150,000 clones, roughly three quarters seen once. Source material: PBMCs. These receptors originate from a male donor in good health and CMV-seronegative.

The J gene is TRBJ2-1, the V gene TRBV4-1; 8 bases match TRBD1. There are 14 residues in the CDR3. The trim removed 3 bases at V and 8 bases at J, leaving 6 bases unmatched. CDR1 and CDR2 from the germline V gene are MGHRA and YSYEKL. CDR3 region: CASSQDRVRDEQFF. The DNA for the CDR3 is TGCGCCAGCAGCCAGGACAGGGTGAGGGATGAGCAGTTCTTC.

The chain couples TRBV19 to TRBJ1-5; TRBD1 matches at 9 bases. Per germline, CDR1 LNHDA and CDR2 SQIVND (reference sequence). J gave up 1 base and V 7 bases, and 5 bases lay outside the gene matches. The CDR3 contains 15 residues. CDR3 sequence: CASTLGTGSNQPQHF. In nucleotides, the CDR3 is TGTGCCAGTACCCTGGGGACAGGGAGCAATCAGCCCCAGCATTTT.